Presented here are 20 T cell receptor beta chains from one specimen sequenced in a study of OX40 agonist ivuxolimab in advanced cancers. Clones were sequenced by immunoSEQ multiplex PCR, and TCRdb holds only the in-frame ones, with some missing. The table records nearly 80,000 clones, approximately 84% of them present only once. This material consisted of CD4+ or CD8+ T cells sorted from blood, taken in a trial of the OX40 agonist ivuxolimab. The source is an adult with an advanced solid tumor such as melanoma, head and neck, liver or kidney cancer.

The chain combines TRBV19 with TRBJ1-2; D ambiguous. Germline values: CDR1 LNHDA, CDR2 SQIVND (reference sequence). CDR3 size: 15 residues. V was cut by 4 bases and J by 7 bases, with 19 bases left in between. The CDR3 is CASSTLGLMGSGYTF. CDR3 nucleotide sequence: TGTGCCAGTAGTACCCTCGGACTGATGGGGAGTGGCTACACCTTC.

This chain joins TRBV7-9 and TRBJ2-3; 11 nucleotides match TRBD2. V was pared by 5 bases and J by 4 bases, with 8 bases of the junction left unmatched. Germline V gene lookup returns CDR1 SEHNR and CDR2 FQNEAQ (reference sequence). The CDR3 length is 16 residues. The CDR3 loop is CASSALAGGSADTQYF. CDR3 sequence (DNA): TGTGCCAGCAGCGCTCTAGCGGGAGGATCTGCAGATACGCAGTATTTT.

CDR3 loop: CASSPQRALNTEAFF. The CDR3 coding sequence is TGTGCCAGCAGCCCCCAAAGGGCCCTGAACACTGAAGCTTTCTTT. The chain couples TRBV7-9 to TRBJ1-1; D is unclear. From germline, CDR1 is SEHNR and CDR2 FQNEAQ (reference sequence). The CDR3 is 15 residues long. Trimming removed 5 bases at V and 0 bases at J, with 13 bases between.

The rearrangement uses TRBV4-1 and TRBJ1-4, with D possibly matching TRBD1 (5 bases). Germline V gene lookup returns CDR1 MGHRA and CDR2 YSYEKL. Trimming left V 1 base short and J 0 bases short, with 15 bases between. The CDR3 is 18 amino acids. DNA for the CDR3: TGCGCCAGCAGCCAAGGGGTCGGTGGGGCTGCAACTAATGAAAAACTGTTTTTT. Its translation is CASSQGVGGAATNEKLFF.

The chain employs TRBV28 and TRBJ2-6; D ambiguous. Germline CDR1 and CDR2: MDHEN and SYDVKM. V lost 3 bases, J lost 2 bases, and 5 bases lay in between. The length of the CDR3 is 14 residues. The CDR3 DNA reads as TGTGCCAGCAGTTTGGGCCCTGGGGCCAACGTCCTGACTTTC. Amino acid sequence: CASSLGPGANVLTF.

This clone was picked up one time. This chain uses TRBV5-1 with TRBJ2-3, with TRBD1 matching over 8 bases. CDR3 size: 15 residues. V lost 4 bases to trimming and J lost 4 bases; unmatched junction nucleotides: 8. Looked up from germline, CDR1 is SGHRS and CDR2 is YFSETQ. The chain's CDR3 is CASSDGTGPPDTQYF. The CDR3 region has the DNA TGCGCCAGCAGCGACGGGACAGGTCCCCCAGATACGCAGTATTTT.

The J gene is TRBJ1-5, the V gene TRBV7-2; D may be TRBD1 (5 bases). V was pared by 2 bases and J by 3 bases, with 17 bases between. The CDR3 runs to 17 residues. The germline V gene has CDR1 SGHTA and CDR2 FQGNSA. CDR3 coding DNA: TGTGCCAGCAGCTTACTGGGGGTACCCGGGGACAATCAGCCCCAGCATTTT. Protein product: CASSLLGVPGDNQPQHF.

This chain connects TRBV30 to TRBJ2-7; D possibly corresponds to TRBD2 (5 bases). Gene TRBJ2-1 matches the end of the DNA better, so the J call may be wrong. Germline CDR1 is GTSNPN and CDR2 is SVGIG (reference sequence). The CDR3 covers 13 residues. The CDR3 is CAWSVGGLREQFF. In DNA, the CDR3 is TGTGCCTGGAGTGTAGGAGGCCTACGGGAGCAGTTCTTC.

The chain uses TRBV7-9 and TRBJ1-2; a weak D match, TRBD1 (5 bases). Trimming stripped 5 bases from V and 4 bases from J, with 14 bases between. The CDR3 sequence is 14 residues long. Germline CDR1 is SEHNR and CDR2 is FQNEAQ (reference sequence). The CDR3 DNA is TGTGCCAGCAGCCGGGGGACGGCAAGCTATGGCTACACCTTC. This codes for CASSRGTASYGYTF.

The chain couples TRBV2 to TRBJ2-7; TRBD1 matches 8 bases. The length of the CDR3 is 16 residues. Germline loops: CDR1 SNHLY, CDR2 FYNNEI. With 3 bases clipped from V and 4 bases from J, the junction kept 11 bases outside the gene matches. CDR3 in amino acids: CASSDSPGQVTYEQYF. As DNA, the CDR3 is TGTGCCAGCAGTGACTCACCGGGACAGGTAACTTACGAGCAGTACTTC.

This chain uses TRBV13 with TRBJ1-2; D remains ambiguous. With 0 bases removed from V and 6 bases from J, the gap between germline ends came to 14 bases. Per germline, CDR1 PRHDT and CDR2 FYEKMQ (reference sequence). The CDR3 extends over 15 amino acids. DNA of the CDR3: TGTGCCAGCAGCTTAGGGGAATGGAAGGAGGATGGCTACACCTTC. Translating gives CASSLGEWKEDGYTF.

V is TRBV18 and J is TRBJ1-2; tentative D call: TRBD1 (5 bases). CDR3 length: 14 residues. Germline V gives CDR1 KGHSH, CDR2 LQKENI. Deletions cut 3 bases from V and 1 base from J, with 9 bases between. CDR3 sequence reads: CASSPDSSNYGYTF. The CDR3 DNA reads as TGTGCCAGCTCACCCGACAGCAGTAACTATGGCTACACCTTC. Full variable domain (rest looked up from reference TRBV18 and TRBJ1-2): NAGVMQNPRHLVRRRGQEARLRCSPMKGHSHVYWYRQLPEEGLKFMVYLQKENIIDESGMPKERFSAEFPKEGPSILRIQQVVRGDSAAYFCASSPDSSNYGYTFGSGTRLTVV.

This clone has only one observation. The J gene is TRBJ2-7, the V gene TRBV7-2; D may correspond to TRBD1 or TRBD2 (5 bases each). The CDR3 extends over 16 amino acids. The V gene lost 1 base and the J gene lost 3 bases, with 16 bases spanning the gap. In germline, CDR1 is SGHTA, CDR2 FQGNSA. Here the CDR3 reads CASSLEARDLLYEQYF. Here the CDR3 DNA reads TGTGCCAGCAGCTTAGAAGCCCGGGACCTTCTCTACGAGCAGTACTTC.

The chain carries TRBV6-5 and TRBJ2-1, with D hard to call. In germline, CDR1 is MNHEY, CDR2 SVGAGI. This CDR3 comprises 13 residues. Trimming took off 2 bases at V and 5 bases at J, with 7 bases between the two ends. This CDR3 is CASSYDGDNEQFF. CDR3 nucleotides: TGTGCCAGCAGTTACGACGGAGACAATGAGCAGTTCTTC.

The chain links TRBV28 to TRBJ2-1; D might be TRBD1 (6 bases). The CDR3 totals 12 residues. The germline V gene has CDR1 MDHEN and CDR2 SYDVKM. The V and J ends lost 6 bases and 10 bases respectively, with 13 bases between them. This CDR3 is CASRKSGVEQFF. DNA of the CDR3: TGTGCCAGCAGGAAGTCAGGGGTCGAGCAGTTCTTC.

The chain combines TRBV5-1 with TRBJ2-3, with 8 bases identical to TRBD1. CDR3 length: 16 amino acids. The germline CDR1 and CDR2 sequences are SGHRS and YFSETQ. V trimming: 4 bases; J trimming: 0 bases; junction bases outside the gene matches: 7. The CDR3 spells CASSPVWTGSTDTQYF. CDR3 bases: TGCGCCAGCAGCCCGGTGTGGACAGGGAGCACAGATACGCAGTATTTT.

The chain joins TRBV7-9 to TRBJ2-3; tentative D call: TRBD2 (5 bases). The CDR3 consists of 14 residues. Germline CDR1 is SEHNR and CDR2 is FQNEAQ (reference sequence). Trimming removed 3 bases at V and 4 bases at J, with 11 bases between. CDR3 nucleotides: TGTGCCAGCAGCTTTACTAGTAGCGCAGATACGCAGTATTTT. Translation gives CASSFTSSADTQYF.

This chain connects TRBV19 to TRBJ2-7; 10 nucleotides line up with TRBD2. The germline V gene encodes CDR1 LNHDA and CDR2 SQIVND (reference sequence). The CDR3 loop spans 15 amino acids. V was pared by 5 bases and J by 0 bases, with 4 bases of the junction left unmatched. CDR3 DNA sequence: TGTGCCAGTAGTCGGACTAGCGGCAGCTCCTACGAGCAGTACTTC. This encodes CASSRTSGSSYEQYF.

The chain has TRBV2 and TRBJ1-1; D is possibly TRBD1 (5 bases). The CDR3 is 15 residues long. The ends were cut back, 4 bases at V and 5 bases at J, with 17 bases in the middle. The germline CDR1 and CDR2 sequences are SNHLY and FYNNEI. CDR3 in DNA: TGTGCCAGCAGTGTGGCCCACAGGACATGGACTGAAGCTTTCTTT. Its protein product is CASSVAHRTWTEAFF.

The chain carries TRBV12-5 and TRBJ1-6; no clear D gene. This CDR3 comprises 17 residues. Germline CDR1 LGHNT, CDR2 FRNRAP. Trimming shortened V by 5 bases and J by 0 bases, and 14 bases separated the two germline ends. The CDR3 region is CASGPGTWSSYNSPLHF. The CDR3 DNA is TGTGCTAGTGGTCCCGGAACGTGGAGCTCCTATAATTCACCCCTCCACTTT.